These 2 T cell receptor beta chains share one sample of origin, sequenced in a study of T cell responses to AZD1222 COVID-19 vaccine. Method: immunoSEQ multiplex PCR; TCRdb's copy keeps in-frame clones and lacks some. The sample features around 150,000 clones, with about 2% in its top ten. Sample: peripheral blood. The receptors originated from an adult in good health.

The rearrangement joins TRBV7-3 to TRBJ2-1; 8 bases are a match to TRBD2. This CDR3 region has 15 residues. V lost 2 bases, J lost 8 bases, and 8 bases stayed unmatched. CDR1 and CDR2 (germline): SGHTA, FQGTGA. The CDR3 region has the DNA TGTGCCAGCAGCTTAGGCGGGACTAGTCTCGATGAGCAGTTCTTC. Encoded protein: CASSLGGTSLDEQFF.

The J gene is TRBJ2-1, the V gene TRBV5-1, with 7 bases identical to TRBD1. V lost 4 bases and J lost 5; bases outside the gene matches: 9. In germline, CDR1 is SGHRS, CDR2 YFSETQ. The CDR3 is 15 amino acids. This CDR3 is CASSTEGARDNEQFF. For the CDR3, the DNA is TGCGCCAGCAGCACCGAGGGGGCGCGGGACAATGAGCAGTTCTTC.